This TCR beta chain was identified during a study of cytotoxic CD8 clonotypes in ibrutinib-treated CLL. Overall study findings and caveats: Clonality rose at ibrutinib response and fell back toward baseline at progression. Under therapy, public clonotypes either contracted or stayed stable, and they were uncommon. Sustained-remission patients were sampled at different times than progressing patients were. While tracking circulating CD8+ T-cell counts, baseline clonality exceeded that of age-matched healthy donors.

Worth noting for this clone: Antigen unknown.

The assay was immunoSEQ multiplex PCR, and TCRdb's table has in-frame clones only and misses some. The table shows roughly 150,000 clones, with over 75% occurring only once. This CDR3 has 16 amino acids. Trimming shortened V by 0 bases and J by 6 bases, and 15 bases separated the two germline ends. Germline CDR1 SGHTA, CDR2 FQGTGA. The V and J genes are TRBV7-3 and TRBJ2-1; D is perhaps TRBD2 (7 bases). This TCR came from a human donor with chronic lymphocytic leukemia. Sequencing was performed on PBMCs, taken at disease progression, from a patient treated with ibrutinib. CDR3 protein: CASSLTKGGVSNEQFF. CDR3 bases: TGTGCCAGCAGCTTAACTAAAGGGGGGGTTTCCAATGAGCAGTTCTTC.